This T cell receptor (beta chain) originates from a study of CD8 T cells in Susac syndrome. Findings and caveats of the study: An acknowledgment was made by the study that its TCR sequencing and HLA analysis involved relatively few individuals.

With random hexamers, roughly 0.45 to 1 ug RNA was reverse transcribed. TCRdb independently ran MiXCR on the immunoSEQ multiplex PCR reads; one entry per CDR3 protein. The data show approximately 190,000 distinct CDR3 sequences, around 95% seen once. CDR1 and CDR2 (germline): MGHRA, YSYEKL. CDR3 length: 16 amino acids. Trimming cost V 0 bases and J 0 bases, with 9 bases left between them. With regard to this clonotype: Its antigen remains unknown.

This chain uses TRBV4-1 with TRBJ2-1; weak D call: TRBD2 (5 bases). Source material: CD8+ T cells from PBMCs. This sequence originates from a human donor with Susac syndrome. The CDR3 DNA reads TGCGCCAGCAGCCAAGATCTAGCTAGCTCCTACAATGAGCAGTTCTTC. It translates to CASSQDLASSYNEQFF.